The clone carrying this T cell receptor (beta chain) was observed a handful of times. This entry belongs to a study of OX40 agonist ivuxolimab in advanced cancers. Libraries were prepared by immunoSEQ multiplex PCR; TCRdb keeps only in-frame clonotypes and omits some of them. The top ten hold about 0.69% of the sample, which has about 50,000 clones, about 83% seen once. Sequenced material: CD4+ or CD8+ T cells sorted from blood, taken in a trial of the OX40 agonist ivuxolimab. The source is an adult with an advanced solid tumor such as melanoma, head and neck, liver or kidney cancer.

The CDR3 protein is CASSSNRGKGEKLFF. In nucleotides, the CDR3 is TGTGCCAGCAGCTCCAACAGGGGAAAAGGCGAAAAACTGTTTTTT. This chain joins TRBV5-4 and TRBJ1-4, with TRBD1 matching 7 bases. Germline V CDR1 and CDR2: SGHNT, YYREEE (reference sequence). Trimming removed 3 bases from V and 8 bases from J; junction bases left unmatched: 10. The CDR3 has 15 residues.